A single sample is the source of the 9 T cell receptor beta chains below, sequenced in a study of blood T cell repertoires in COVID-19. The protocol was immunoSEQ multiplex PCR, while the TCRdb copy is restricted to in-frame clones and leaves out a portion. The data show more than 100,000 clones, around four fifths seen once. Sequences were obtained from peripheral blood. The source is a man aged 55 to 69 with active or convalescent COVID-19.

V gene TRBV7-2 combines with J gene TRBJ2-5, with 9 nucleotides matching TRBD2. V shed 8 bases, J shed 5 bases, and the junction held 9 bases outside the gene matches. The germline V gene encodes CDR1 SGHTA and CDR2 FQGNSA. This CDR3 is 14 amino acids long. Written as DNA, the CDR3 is TGTGCCAGCTCTCGCGCGGGAGGGCGGGAGACCCAGTACTTC. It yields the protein CASSRAGGRETQYF.

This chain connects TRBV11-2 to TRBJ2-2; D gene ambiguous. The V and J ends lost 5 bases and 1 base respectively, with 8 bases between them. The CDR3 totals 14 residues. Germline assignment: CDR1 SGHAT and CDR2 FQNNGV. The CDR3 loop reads CASSATQNTGELFF. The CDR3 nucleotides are TGTGCCAGCAGCGCGACACAGAACACCGGGGAGCTGTTTTTT. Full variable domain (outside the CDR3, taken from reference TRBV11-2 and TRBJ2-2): EAGVAQSPRYKIIEKRQSVAFWCNPISGHATLYWYQQILGQGPKLLIQFQNNGVVDDSQLPKDRFSAERLKGVDSTLKIQPAKLEDSAVYLCASSATQNTGELFFGEGSRLTVL.

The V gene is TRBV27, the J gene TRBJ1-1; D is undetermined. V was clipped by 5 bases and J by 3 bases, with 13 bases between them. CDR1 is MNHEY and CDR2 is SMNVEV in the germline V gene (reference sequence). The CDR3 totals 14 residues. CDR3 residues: CASSRIQVDTEAFF. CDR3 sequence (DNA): TGTGCCAGCAGTAGAATCCAGGTCGACACTGAAGCTTTCTTT.

The CDR3 reads CASSYRGSITGELFF. DNA of the CDR3: TGTGCCAGCAGTTACAGGGGGAGTATCACCGGGGAGCTGTTTTTT. The V and J genes are TRBV6-5 and TRBJ2-2, with D perhaps matching TRBD1 (6 bases). With 2 bases removed from V and 4 bases from J, the gap between germline ends came to 11 bases. Germline V gene data show CDR1 as MNHEY and CDR2 as SVGAGI. The CDR3 has 15 residues.

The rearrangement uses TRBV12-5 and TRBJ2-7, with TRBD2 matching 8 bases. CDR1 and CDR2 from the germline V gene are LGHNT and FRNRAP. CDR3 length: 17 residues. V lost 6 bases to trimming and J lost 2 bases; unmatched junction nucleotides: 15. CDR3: CASGRVVSGSSAYEQYF. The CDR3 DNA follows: TGTGCTAGTGGACGGGTAGTAAGCGGGAGTAGCGCCTACGAGCAGTACTTC.

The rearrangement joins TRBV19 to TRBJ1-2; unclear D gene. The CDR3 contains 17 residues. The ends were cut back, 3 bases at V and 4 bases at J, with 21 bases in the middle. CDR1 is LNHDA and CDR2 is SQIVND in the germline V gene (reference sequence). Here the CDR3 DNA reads TGTGCCAGTAGTATTGGGCAGACGTCCCTTCCCAGCTATGGCTACACCTTC. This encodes CASSIGQTSLPSYGYTF.

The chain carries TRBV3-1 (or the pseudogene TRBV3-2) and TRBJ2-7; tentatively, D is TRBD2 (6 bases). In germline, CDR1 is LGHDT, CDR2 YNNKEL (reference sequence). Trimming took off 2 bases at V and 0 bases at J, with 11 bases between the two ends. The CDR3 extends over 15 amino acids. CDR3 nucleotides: TGTGCCAGCAGCCAATTCGGGAGTCTCTCCTACGAGCAGTACTTC. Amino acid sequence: CASSQFGSLSYEQYF.

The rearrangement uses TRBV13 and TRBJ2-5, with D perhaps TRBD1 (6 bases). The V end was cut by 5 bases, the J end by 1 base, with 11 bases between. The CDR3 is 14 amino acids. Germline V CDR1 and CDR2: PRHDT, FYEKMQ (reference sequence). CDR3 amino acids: CASSPGHSQETQYF. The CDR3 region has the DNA TGTGCCAGCAGCCCGGGACATTCCCAAGAGACCCAGTACTTC.

The CDR3 protein is CASSPRGGFGYTF. The CDR3 nucleotides read TGTGCCAGCTCACCAAGGGGGGGCTTTGGCTACACCTTC. The gene calls are TRBV18 and TRBJ1-2, with a possible D match to TRBD1 (6 bases). The CDR3 runs to 13 residues. Germline V gene sequence: CDR1 KGHSH, CDR2 LQKENI. V dropped 2 bases and J dropped 7 bases, with 11 bases sitting between them.